These T cell receptor beta chains were read from a single sample in a study of Graves' ophthalmopathy and Graves' hyperthyroidism. TCRdb reprocessed the multiplex PCR reads via MiXCR and lists one record per CDR3 protein. Counted here are about 620,000 distinct CDR3 sequences, roughly 20% occurring once; the ten biggest clones make up approximately 7%. What was sequenced was peripheral blood. The receptor source for this set is a woman aged 18-29 years with stable Graves' hyperthyroidism. Some clones in this sample may be carry-over from other donors' samples. CDR3s include the opening cysteine and the closing phenylalanine or tryptophan. Fields, in order: D gene, J gene, V gene, clone size, CDR3 protein, CDR3 DNA. D genes are given only for firm matches. Clone size is not always given. Where it is, it says once, few, many or a class for expanded clones.

d_gene: NA; j_gene: TRBJ1-5; v_gene: TRBV12-3/TRBV12-4; abundance: many; CDR3aa: CASSTGGTGGQPQHF; CDR3nt: TGTGCCAGCAGCACCGGAGGGACCGGAGGGCAGCCCCAGCATTTT
d_gene: TRBD1; j_gene: TRBJ2-2; v_gene: TRBV5-1; abundance: NA; CDR3aa: CASGPGDRVSFGELFF; CDR3nt: TGCGCCAGCGGCCCCGGGGACAGGGTTTCGTTCGGGGAGCTGTTTTTT
d_gene: NA; j_gene: TRBJ1-2; v_gene: TRBV6-5; abundance: NA; CDR3aa: CASSYGRRADGYTF; CDR3nt: TGTGCCAGCAGTTACGGACGGAGGGCGGATGGCTACACCTTC
d_gene: TRBD1; j_gene: TRBJ2-7; v_gene: TRBV18; abundance: NA; CDR3aa: CASSPDRAGGYEQYF; CDR3nt: TGTGCCAGCTCCCCCGACAGGGCCGGTGGCTACGAGCAGTACTTC
d_gene: TRBD1; j_gene: TRBJ1-5; v_gene: TRBV19; abundance: NA; CDR3aa: CASSNQGRTGDHNQPQHF; CDR3nt: TGTGCCAGTAGTAACCAGGGGAGGACAGGGGACCACAATCAGCCCCAGCATTTT
d_gene: NA; j_gene: TRBJ1-5; v_gene: TRBV2; abundance: few; CDR3aa: CASSPGREQPQHF; CDR3nt: TGTGCCAGCAGCCCGGGCCGGGAGCAGCCCCAGCATTTT
d_gene: NA; j_gene: TRBJ1-6; v_gene: TRBV19; abundance: NA; CDR3aa: CASEAAANSPLHF; CDR3nt: TGTGCCAGTGAAGCGGCAGCGAATTCACCCCTCCACTTT
d_gene: NA; j_gene: TRBJ1-5; v_gene: TRBV6-1; abundance: NA; CDR3aa: CASKRAYSNQPQHF; CDR3nt: TGTGCCAGCAAAAGGGCCTATAGCAATCAGCCCCAGCATTTT
d_gene: NA; j_gene: TRBJ1-2; v_gene: TRBV6-5; abundance: many; CDR3aa: CASSYQFSINYGYTF; CDR3nt: TGTGCCAGCAGTTACCAATTTTCGATTAACTATGGCTACACCTTC
d_gene: TRBD1; j_gene: TRBJ2-7; v_gene: TRBV2; abundance: NA; CDR3aa: CASRKDRGTSYEQYF; CDR3nt: TGTGCCAGCAGGAAGGACAGGGGCACCTCCTACGAGCAGTACTTC
d_gene: NA; j_gene: TRBJ1-6; v_gene: TRBV7-2; abundance: few; CDR3aa: CASSSDMSSYNSPLHF; CDR3nt: TGTGCCAGCAGTTCGGACATGAGCTCCTATAATTCACCCCTCCACTTT
d_gene: TRBD2; j_gene: TRBJ2-5; v_gene: TRBV13; abundance: few; CDR3aa: CASSLTPGLGQETQYF; CDR3nt: TGTGCCAGCAGCTTAACCCCGGGACTAGGGCAAGAGACCCAGTACTTC
d_gene: NA; j_gene: TRBJ2-4; v_gene: TRBV7-2; abundance: many; CDR3aa: CASSFPGGSAKNIQYF; CDR3nt: TGTGCCAGCAGCTTCCCAGGGGGGTCAGCCAAAAACATTCAGTACTTC
d_gene: NA; j_gene: TRBJ1-1; v_gene: TRBV15; abundance: few; CDR3aa: CATRGAVRTEAFF; CDR3nt: TGTGCCACCAGGGGTGCAGTACGGACTGAAGCTTTCTTT
d_gene: NA; j_gene: TRBJ2-1; v_gene: TRBV19; abundance: NA; CDR3aa: CASSPRAVYNEQFF; CDR3nt: TGTGCCAGTAGCCCCCGCGCAGTTTACAATGAGCAGTTCTTC
d_gene: NA; j_gene: TRBJ1-1; v_gene: TRBV2; abundance: many; CDR3aa: CASTQIENTEAFF; CDR3nt: TGTGCCAGCACCCAAATCGAGAACACTGAAGCTTTCTTT
d_gene: NA; j_gene: TRBJ1-1; v_gene: TRBV6-5; abundance: many; CDR3aa: CASSSGPEETEAFF; CDR3nt: TGTGCCAGCAGTTCCGGGCCTGAGGAGACTGAAGCTTTCTTT
d_gene: NA; j_gene: TRBJ1-2; v_gene: TRBV4-1; abundance: few; CDR3aa: CASSQAGEVNYGYTF; CDR3nt: TGCGCCAGCAGCCAAGCAGGGGAAGTGAACTATGGCTACACCTTC
d_gene: NA; j_gene: TRBJ2-6; v_gene: TRBV20-1; abundance: few; CDR3aa: CSARSGTTYSGANVLTF; CDR3nt: TGCAGTGCTAGATCCGGGACAACCTACTCTGGGGCCAACGTCCTGACTTTC
d_gene: TRBD1; j_gene: TRBJ1-2; v_gene: TRBV4-1; abundance: many; CDR3aa: CASSQAPGTALYGYTF; CDR3nt: TGCGCCAGCAGCCAAGCCCCTGGGACAGCCCTCTATGGCTACACCTTC
d_gene: NA; j_gene: TRBJ1-6; v_gene: TRBV5-1; abundance: many; CDR3aa: CASSWGDQSSYNSPLHF; CDR3nt: TGCGCCAGCAGCTGGGGGGACCAGAGCTCCTATAATTCACCCCTCCACTTT
d_gene: NA; j_gene: TRBJ1-1; v_gene: TRBV6-5; abundance: NA; CDR3aa: CASSYSSTSDTEAFF; CDR3nt: TGTGCCAGCAGCTACTCCTCGACGAGCGACACTGAAGCTTTCTTT
d_gene: TRBD1; j_gene: TRBJ2-4; v_gene: TRBV5-1; abundance: many; CDR3aa: CASSWTGDLNIQYF; CDR3nt: TGCGCCAGCAGCTGGACAGGGGATTTGAACATTCAGTACTTC
d_gene: NA; j_gene: TRBJ1-2; v_gene: TRBV24-1; abundance: NA; CDR3aa: CATSDLASGGYTF; CDR3nt: TGTGCCACCAGTGACCTTGCCTCAGGGGGCTACACCTTC
d_gene: TRBD1; j_gene: TRBJ1-1; v_gene: TRBV6-5; abundance: many; CDR3aa: CASSYSTGIKSTEAFF; CDR3nt: TGTGCCAGCAGTTACTCGACAGGGATCAAGAGCACTGAAGCTTTCTTT
d_gene: NA; j_gene: TRBJ1-5; v_gene: TRBV6-5; abundance: NA; CDR3aa: CASSYLAGQDQPQHF; CDR3nt: TGTGCCAGCAGTTACCTCGCCGGCCAGGATCAGCCCCAGCATTTT
d_gene: NA; j_gene: TRBJ1-2; v_gene: TRBV6-4; abundance: once; CDR3aa: CASSEGNRGIYGYTF; CDR3nt: TGTGCCAGCAGTGAAGGCAATAGGGGCATTTATGGCTACACCTTC
d_gene: TRBD2; j_gene: TRBJ2-5; v_gene: TRBV12-3/TRBV12-4; abundance: many; CDR3aa: CASSFSSGTETQYF; CDR3nt: TGTGCCAGCAGTTTTTCTAGCGGGACTGAGACCCAGTACTTC